This passage covers 10 T cell receptor beta chains from one sample sequenced in a study of spatial heterogeneity in lung cancer (dated by TCRdb to the late 2010s). The time point tag for this specimen amounts to: sample taken at primary tumor resection. Libraries were built with 5' RACE. The data were produced on a NextSeq 500. Clones were called with MiXCR by TCRdb after fastp trimmed the public reads at Q25, and only in-frame beta chains were retained. One record per CDR3 amino acid sequence lists the most common genes and DNA. This sample is represented by some 100,000 distinct CDR3 sequences; approximately 12% of them were singletons. Together, the top ten hold approximately 39% of the sample. This specimen was PBMCs, taken at surgery. The source of these receptors is a male donor with early-stage non-small cell lung cancer.

This clonotype was observed many times. V gene TRBV27 combines with J gene TRBJ2-5, with D unresolved. Germline lookup yields CDR1 MNHEY and CDR2 SMNVEV (reference sequence). This CDR3 is 10 amino acids long. Trimming took 6 bases from V and 5 from J, leaving 4 bases between them. The CDR3 loop is CASREETQYF. Written as DNA, the CDR3 is TGTGCCAGCAGGGAGGAGACCCAGTACTTC.

The chain links TRBV27 to TRBJ2-7; D assignment may be TRBD1 or TRBD2 (5 bases each). The V end lost 8 bases, the J end lost 2 bases, and 13 bases lay between the germline ends. There are 13 residues in the CDR3. Germline V lookup: CDR1 MNHEY, CDR2 SMNVEV (reference sequence). CDR3 residues: CASGPGPTYEQYF. The CDR3 nucleotides are TGTGCCAGCGGACCGGGACCTACCTACGAGCAGTACTTC.

This clonotype was observed at least ten times. The chain carries TRBV27 and TRBJ2-3, with 7 bases lining up with TRBD2. The trim removed 6 bases at V and 8 bases at J, leaving 14 bases unmatched. CDR1 and CDR2 (germline): MNHEY, SMNVEV (reference sequence). The CDR3 is made up of 15 amino acids. The chain's CDR3 is CASRPTSDRFVTQYF. In DNA, the CDR3 is TGTGCCAGCAGACCTACTAGCGACAGATTCGTTACGCAGTATTTT.

CDR3 DNA: TGTGCCAGCAGTTCACCTAGCGGGACCGGAAAAGATACGCAGTATTTT. As protein: CASSSPSGTGKDTQYF. This chain uses TRBV25-1 with TRBJ2-3; 9 bases map to TRBD2. The CDR3 covers 16 residues. Trimming at V came to 5 bases and at J to 5 bases, leaving 11 bases not matched to a gene. Germline V gives CDR1 MGHDK, CDR2 SYGVNS.

The rearrangement links TRBV28 to TRBJ2-5, with D maybe TRBD1 (6 bases). V was cut by 4 bases and J by 4 bases, with 13 bases left in between. There are 14 residues in the CDR3. The germline V gene encodes CDR1 MDHEN and CDR2 SYDVKM. CDR3 sequence (DNA): TGTGCCAGCAGTTGGAACAGGGAAGGAGAGACCCAGTACTTC. Amino acid sequence: CASSWNREGETQYF.

This clonotype has only a few counts. V gene TRBV6-6 combines with J gene TRBJ1-5; D not certain. The V gene's germline CDR1 is MNHNY and CDR2 SVGAGI (reference sequence). The V end was cut by 7 bases, the J end by 4 bases, with 11 bases between. The CDR3 covers 13 residues. This CDR3 reads CASNPTKNQPQHF. CDR3 in DNA: TGTGCCAGCAACCCTACTAAAAATCAGCCCCAGCATTTT.

This clonotype appeared many times. V is TRBV7-2 and J is TRBJ2-1; tentative D call: TRBD1 (5 bases). Germline CDR1 and CDR2: SGHTA and FQGNSA. Trimming pared 5 bases from V and 4 bases from J, leaving 15 bases between. There are 15 residues in the CDR3. For the CDR3, the DNA is TGTGCCAGCAGCCCACAGGTGTCCGATTACAATGAGCAGTTCTTC. Translation: CASSPQVSDYNEQFF.

This clonotype was found a few times. The chain carries TRBV7-3 and TRBJ2-2, with unresolved D. Trimming cost V 9 bases and J 1 base, with 9 bases left between them. The CDR3 covers 13 residues. Germline assignment: CDR1 SGHTA and CDR2 FQGTGA. This CDR3 reads CASTPGNTGELFF. DNA for the CDR3: TGTGCCAGTACCCCAGGGAACACCGGGGAGCTGTTTTTT. Complete variable domain (other parts from reference TRBV7-3 and TRBJ2-2): GAGVSQTPSNKVTEKGKYVELRCDPISGHTALYWYRQSLGQGPEFLIYFQGTGAADDSGLPNDRFFAVRPEGSVSTLKIQRTERGDSAVYLCASTPGNTGELFFGEGSRLTVL.

In this sample, this clonotype turned up many times. The V gene is TRBV4-1, the J gene TRBJ2-1; D remains ambiguous. The CDR3 has 12 amino acids. CDR1 and CDR2 (germline): MGHRA, YSYEKL. Trimming left V 2 bases short and J 6 bases short, with 5 bases between. CDR3 bases: TGCGCCAGCAGCCAATTCGTCAATGAGCAGTTCTTC. This sequence encodes CASSQFVNEQFF.

This clonotype was seen at least ten times. V is TRBV28 and J is TRBJ2-3; 7 bases fit TRBD1. CDR3 length: 15 residues. V lost 5 bases to trimming and J lost 2 bases; unmatched junction nucleotides: 7. CDR1 is MDHEN and CDR2 is SYDVKM in the germline V gene. For the CDR3, the DNA is TGTGCCAGCAGTGATGGGACAGAGCTCACAGATACGCAGTATTTT. This encodes CASSDGTELTDTQYF.